This T cell receptor (beta chain) was sequenced during a study of tumor and adjacent non-tumor tissue in lung cancer. Study details: There were fewer than 15 adenocarcinoma, a couple of squamous cell carcinoma and 1 small cell lung cancer cases. Study conclusions and caveats: Tumor repertoires had a smaller top 100 clone share than normal lung. Compared with tumor, normal lung showed significantly lower TCR diversity. Shorter survival was associated with higher TCR diversity in tumors.

RNA was extracted from bulk tissue without any cell sorting. This CDR3 spans 14 amino acids. Trimming left V 5 bases short and J 0 bases short, with 10 bases between. This clonotype was detected ten times or more. Its antigen is currently unknown. Three rounds of nested PCR, following a modified ARM-PCR protocol, produced the TCRbeta library. TCRdb independently ran MiXCR on the multiplex PCR reads; one entry per CDR3 protein. The table has approximately 120,000 distinct CDR3 sequences, roughly 80% seen once. The specimen was lung tumor tissue. The gene calls are TRBV12-3 or TRBV12-4 and TRBJ1-1; D possibly corresponds to TRBD1 (5 bases). The source is an older woman with non-small cell lung cancer. The CDR3 DNA reads as TGTGCCAGCAGTAAAGACAGACTGAACACTGAAGCTTTCTTT. Residues: CASSKDRLNTEAFF.